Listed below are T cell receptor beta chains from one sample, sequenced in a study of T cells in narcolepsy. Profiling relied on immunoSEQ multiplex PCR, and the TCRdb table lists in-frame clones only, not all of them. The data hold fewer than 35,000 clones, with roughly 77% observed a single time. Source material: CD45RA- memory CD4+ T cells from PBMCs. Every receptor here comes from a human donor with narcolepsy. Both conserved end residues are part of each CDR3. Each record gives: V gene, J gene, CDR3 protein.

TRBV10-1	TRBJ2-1	CASSARLAAINEQFF
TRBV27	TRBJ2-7	CASREYKLDSYEQYF
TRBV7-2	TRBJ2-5	CASSLAVAGGTQETQYF
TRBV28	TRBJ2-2	CASGAGALNTGELFF
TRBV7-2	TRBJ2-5	CASSPRPRETQYF
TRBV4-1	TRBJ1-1	CASSQDGQGNTEAFF
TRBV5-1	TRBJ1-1	CASSLVGQARGTEAFF
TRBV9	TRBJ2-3	CASSVAAGRTDTQYF
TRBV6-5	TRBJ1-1	CASSYETTTEAFF
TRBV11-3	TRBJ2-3	CASSLDRVADTQYF
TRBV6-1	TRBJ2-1	CASRAGTGTYNEQFF
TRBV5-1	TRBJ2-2	CASSPTDRYTGELFF
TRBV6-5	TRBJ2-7	CASSRPTGEFYEQYF
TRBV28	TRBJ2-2	CASSFSGQNTGELFF
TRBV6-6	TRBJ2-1	CASSYEKYNEQFF
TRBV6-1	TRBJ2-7	CASSPGTGVSYEQYF
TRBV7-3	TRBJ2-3	CASSLRNLDTQYF
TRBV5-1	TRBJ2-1	CASSSAGGSYNEQFF
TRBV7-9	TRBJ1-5	CASSPNNNQPQHF
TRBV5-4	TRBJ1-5	CASSQGGANQPQHF
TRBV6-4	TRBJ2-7	CASSRDYLGEQYF
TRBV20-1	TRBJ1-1	CSVAGGTEAFF
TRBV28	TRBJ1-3	CASRPNTYTIYF